Included here is one TCR beta chain sequence, with context. The CDR3 covers 16 residues. CDR1 and CDR2 (germline): MNHEY, SVGAGI. V lost 1 base and J lost 3, with 16 bases in between. The entry originates in a study of identical twins. The authors used template switching to add a universal primer site and gave cDNA unique molecular identifiers. TCRdb ran MiXCR on the 5' RACE reads and lists one entry per CDR3 protein. Of some 500,000 distinct CDR3 sequences in the sample, 13% to 15% were seen once. These data were also filed under a second study, of yellow fever vaccine responses in identical twins.

The TCR comes from a woman aged 18-30 years in good health. V usage is TRBV6-5 and J usage is TRBJ2-7, with unresolved D. Sequencing was done on a sample of CD4+ T cells sorted from blood. The CDR3: CASSYLKGLVLYEQYF. In DNA form, the CDR3 reads TGTGCCAGCAGTTACTTGAAGGGTCTAGTTCTCTACGAGCAGTACTTC.